These 27 T cell receptor beta chains were all obtained from the same sample, sequenced in a study of CD8+ T cells in alopecia areata. Extracted RNA was reverse transcribed into cDNA, the sequencing template. Using immunoSEQ multiplex PCR, the repertoire was profiled, and TCRdb retains in-frame clones only, with some absent. The table records some 180,000 clones, approximately 60% of them present only once. Sequencing was done on a sample of CD8+ T cells sorted from blood. The receptors were sampled from a human donor in good health.

This clone was counted a few times. This sequence joins TRBV29-1 and TRBJ2-3; D is perhaps TRBD2 (6 bases). Germline CDR1 is SQVTM and CDR2 is ANQGSEA. The CDR3 covers 13 residues. Trimming shortened V by 3 bases and J by 6 bases, and 13 bases separated the two germline ends. CDR3 sequence (DNA): TGCAGCGTTGAGGAAACGGGGAGGGATACGCAGTATTTT. Translated: CSVEETGRDTQYF.

The rearrangement links TRBV2 to TRBJ2-7; D may be TRBD1 or TRBD2 (7 bases each). The germline V gene has CDR1 SNHLY and CDR2 FYNNEI. V gave up 10 bases and J gave up 4 bases, with 17 bases separating them. The CDR3 runs 13 residues. The CDR3, as DNA: TGTGCCACCCAAGGGGGGGACAGTTACGAGCAGTACTTC. This sequence encodes CATQGGDSYEQYF.

This rearrangement joins TRBV30 to TRBJ2-3; D perhaps matches TRBD1 (6 bases). From germline, CDR1 is GTSNPN and CDR2 SVGIG (reference sequence). Deletions cut 7 bases from V and 0 bases from J, with 17 bases between. The length of the CDR3 is 15 residues. In DNA form, the CDR3 reads TGTGCCTCCTCATTAGGACAGACTAGCACAGATACGCAGTATTTT. Encoded protein: CASSLGQTSTDTQYF. Using reference TRBV30 and TRBJ2-3 for the parts outside the CDR3, the full variable domain is SQTIHQWPATLVQPVGSPLSLECTVEGTSNPNLYWYRQAAGRGLQLLFYSVGIGQISSEVPQNLSASRPQDRQFILSSKKLLLSDSGFYLCASSLGQTSTDTQYFGPGTRLTVL.

The chain links TRBV5-1 to TRBJ2-1, with TRBD2 as a possible D gene (5 bases). Between the trimmed V and J ends, which lost 6 bases and 3 bases, there was a span of 10 bases. Germline assignment: CDR1 SGHRS and CDR2 YFSETQ. The CDR3 sequence is 13 residues long. CDR3 in amino acids: CASTEGYYNEQFF. The CDR3 nucleotides are TGCGCCAGCACCGAGGGCTACTACAATGAGCAGTTCTTC.

Remarks on this clone: The junction differs from germline at one of its ends, possibly a read error. The chain employs TRBV29-1 and TRBJ1-2; 7 bases are a match to TRBD1. The CDR3 covers 12 residues. Germline CDR1 reads SQVTM; CDR2 reads ANQGSEA. The CDR3 loop is CSVEDRVDGYTF. DNA for the CDR3: TGCAGCGTGGAAGACAGGGTAGACGGCTACACCTTC. The complete variable domain, with remaining parts taken from reference TRBV29-1 and TRBJ1-2, reads SAVISQKPSRDICQRGTSLTIQCQVDSQVTMMFWYRQQPGQSLTLIATANQGSEATYESGFVIDKFPISRPNLTFSTLTVSNMSPEDSSIYLCSVEDRVDGYTFGSGTRLTVV.

This clone came up a few times. The chain is built from TRBV6-5 and TRBJ1-1; possible D gene TRBD1, 6 bases. The CDR3 covers 13 residues. Trimming removed 4 bases at V and 5 bases at J, with 11 bases between. Germline V CDR1 and CDR2: MNHEY, SVGAGI. The CDR3 coding sequence is TGTGCCAGCAGTTCACAGGGTTGGACTGAAGCTTTCTTT. This translates into CASSSQGWTEAFF.

This clone was observed a handful of times. This chain links TRBV6-5 with TRBJ2-7; 8 bases agree with TRBD1. CDR1 is MNHEY and CDR2 is SVGAGI in the germline V gene. J was trimmed by 7 bases and V by 6 bases; bases with no gene match: 5. The CDR3 totals 12 residues. CDR3 amino acids: CASRDRDKEQYF. CDR3 nucleotides: TGTGCCAGCAGGGACAGGGATAAGGAGCAGTACTTC.

The J gene is TRBJ2-2, the V gene TRBV29-1; TRBD2 matches 7 bases. Germline assignment: CDR1 SQVTM and CDR2 ANQGSEA. J was trimmed by 3 bases and V by 4 bases; bases with no gene match: 8. This CDR3 has 15 residues. CDR3 DNA sequence: TGCAGCGTTGCGTGGGGAGGGGCGCACACCGGGGAGCTGTTTTTT. It translates to CSVAWGGAHTGELFF.

The chain couples TRBV29-1 to TRBJ1-2, with D possibly TRBD1 on 5 matching bases. CDR1 and CDR2 from the germline V gene are SQVTM and ANQGSEA. Trimming removed 3 bases at V and 6 bases at J, with 11 bases between. This CDR3 is built from 12 residues. The CDR3 protein is CSVDGAGDGYTF. Written as DNA, the CDR3 is TGCAGCGTTGACGGGGCAGGTGATGGCTACACCTTC.

This clone occurred a few times. The chain combines TRBV18 with TRBJ1-1; no definite D call. CDR3 length: 13 residues. V lost 3 bases and J 5 bases, leaving 10 bases between the germline ends. CDR1 KGHSH and CDR2 LQKENI come from the germline V gene. DNA for the CDR3: TGTGCCAGCTCACCGATAGTGCAGACTGAAGCTTTCTTT. Protein product: CASSPIVQTEAFF.

The chain uses TRBV29-1 and TRBJ2-1; D might be TRBD2 (6 bases). Germline loops: CDR1 SQVTM, CDR2 ANQGSEA. This CDR3 has 13 amino acids. V shed 7 bases and J shed 2 bases, with 12 bases lying between them. The DNA for the CDR3 is TGCAGCGGAGGGACTGGAACCTACAATGAGCAGTTCTTC. It translates to CSGGTGTYNEQFF.

This sequence joins TRBV25-1 and TRBJ1-2; D not resolved. Germline assignment: CDR1 MGHDK and CDR2 SYGVNS. The CDR3 has 11 residues. Trimming shortened V by 6 bases and J by 4 bases, and 6 bases separated the two germline ends. The DNA for the CDR3 is TGTGCCAGCAGGGATGGCTATGGCTACACCTTC. It is translated as CASRDGYGYTF.

The chain carries TRBV4-1 and TRBJ2-5; D possibly corresponds to TRBD1 (6 bases). The CDR3 extends over 15 amino acids. The V gene's germline CDR1 is MGHRA and CDR2 YSYEKL. V was pared by 5 bases and J by 2 bases, with 15 bases between. The CDR3 spells CASSSMDSFQETQYF. The CDR3 DNA follows: TGCGCCAGCAGCTCTATGGACAGTTTTCAAGAGACCCAGTACTTC.

This chain links TRBV25-1 with TRBJ1-1; D unresolved. Trimming left V 3 bases short and J 11 bases short, with 16 bases between. The CDR3 spans 13 residues. Germline CDR1 is MGHDK and CDR2 is SYGVNS. Written as DNA, the CDR3 is TGTGCCAGCAGTGAGGCAACAACACGGCCGGCTTTCTTT. As protein: CASSEATTRPAFF.

The chain carries TRBV4-1 and TRBJ2-1, with D unclear. The length of the CDR3 is 15 residues. Looked up from germline, CDR1 is MGHRA and CDR2 is YSYEKL. V was pared by 1 base and J by 4 bases, with 11 bases between. The CDR3 spells CASSQVLTEYNEQFF. CDR3 DNA sequence: TGCGCCAGCAGCCAAGTCCTGACTGAATACAATGAGCAGTTCTTC.

The rearrangement uses TRBV5-1 and TRBJ2-7, with a weak D call TRBD1 (5 bases). V gave up 0 bases and J gave up 1 base, with 14 bases separating them. The CDR3 runs to 16 residues. Germline CDR1 reads SGHRS; CDR2 reads YFSETQ. Written as DNA, the CDR3 is TGCGCCAGCAGCTTGGAGGGGTCACGAACTTCCTACGAGCAGTACTTC. Protein sequence: CASSLEGSRTSYEQYF.

This rearrangement joins TRBV9 to TRBJ2-1; 11 bases agree with TRBD2. Germline CDR1 reads SGDLS; CDR2 reads YYNGEE. CDR3 length: 15 amino acids. V trimming: 0 bases; J trimming: 5 bases; junction bases outside the gene matches: 1. The CDR3 loop is CASSVASGGNNEQFF. As DNA, the CDR3 is TGTGCCAGCAGCGTAGCTAGCGGGGGGAACAATGAGCAGTTCTTC.

The chain combines TRBV5-6 with TRBJ2-3, with D perhaps being TRBD1 or TRBD2 (5 bases each). Germline assignment: CDR1 SGHDT and CDR2 YYEEEE. This CDR3 contains 11 residues. Trimming cost V 5 bases and J 8 bases, with 9 bases left between them. CDR3 loop: CASSYGTTQYF. In nucleotides, the CDR3 is TGTGCCAGCAGTTACGGGACTACGCAGTATTTT.

V usage is TRBV27 and J usage is TRBJ2-7; D uncertain. Germline lookup yields CDR1 MNHEY and CDR2 SMNVEV (reference sequence). Trimming left V 0 bases short and J 2 bases short, with 8 bases between. The CDR3 totals 14 residues. CDR3 residues: CASSLSPTAYEQYF. CDR3 nucleotide sequence: TGTGCCAGCAGTTTATCACCGACTGCCTACGAGCAGTACTTC.

This chain joins TRBV5-5 and TRBJ1-2; 7 nucleotides agree with TRBD1. The CDR3 is made up of 14 amino acids. J lost 4 bases, V lost 0 bases, and 3 bases had no gene match. Per germline, CDR1 SGHKS and CDR2 YYEKEE (reference sequence). The CDR3 is CASSLGDSFYGYTF. In DNA form, the CDR3 reads TGTGCCAGCAGCTTGGGGGACAGCTTCTATGGCTACACCTTC.

The V and J genes are TRBV25-1 and TRBJ1-6; 9 bases line up with TRBD1. V dropped 3 bases and J dropped 7; count of bases not matched to a gene: 1. The CDR3 has 14 residues. Germline V lookup: CDR1 MGHDK, CDR2 SYGVNS. For the CDR3, the DNA is TGTGCCAGCAGTGAGGGACAGGGCAATTCACCCCTCCACTTT. Its protein is CASSEGQGNSPLHF.

Of note for this clone: Its ends do not fully match the called genes, so a read error is possible. This rearrangement joins TRBV6-4 to TRBJ2-7; D gene unclear. Germline CDR1 MRHNA, CDR2 SNTAGT. This CDR3 is 14 amino acids long. In DNA form, the CDR3 reads TGTGCCAGCAGTTACTCGGCCGTCACCTACGAGCAGTACTTC. As protein: CASSYSAVTYEQYF.

This chain uses TRBV2 with TRBJ2-5; a weak D match, TRBD2 (6 bases). This CDR3 is 15 amino acids long. Looked up from germline, CDR1 is SNHLY and CDR2 is FYNNEI. V lost 2 bases and J lost 3, with 13 bases in between. CDR3 in amino acids: CASSETGVTKETQYF. The CDR3 nucleotides are TGTGCCAGCAGTGAAACGGGGGTAACTAAAGAGACCCAGTACTTC. Drawing the rest from reference TRBV2 and TRBJ2-5, the complete variable domain is EPEVTQTPSHQVTQMGQEVILRCVPISNHLYFYWYRQILGQKVEFLVSFYNNEISEKSEIFDDQFSVERPDGSNFTLKIRSTKLEDSAMYFCASSETGVTKETQYFGPGTRLLVL.

The chain joins TRBV27 to TRBJ2-7, with 8 bases matching TRBD1. Germline lookup yields CDR1 MNHEY and CDR2 SMNVEV (reference sequence). This CDR3 contains 14 residues. Trimming cost V 5 bases and J 2 bases; bases outside gene matches: 5. CDR3 sequence (DNA): TGTGCCAGCAGTACCGACAGGGGCACCTACGAGCAGTACTTC. This encodes CASSTDRGTYEQYF.

The chain carries TRBV7-9 and TRBJ2-7; 10 bases agree with TRBD1. Germline loops: CDR1 SEHNR, CDR2 FQNEAQ (reference sequence). V shed 5 bases, J shed 1 base, and the junction held 8 bases outside the gene matches. The CDR3 covers 16 residues. CDR3 in DNA: TGTGCCAGCAGCCCAACCGGACAGGGGGAATCCTACGAGCAGTACTTC. Residues: CASSPTGQGESYEQYF.

This sequence joins TRBV5-1 and TRBJ1-3; TRBD1 matches at 10 bases. Germline trimming cut 3 bases from V and 0 bases from J; bases unmatched to any gene: 0. Germline-derived CDR1 and CDR2 are SGHRS and YFSETQ. This CDR3 contains 15 residues. CDR3: CASSWDRGSGNTIYF. DNA of the CDR3: TGCGCCAGCAGCTGGGACAGGGGCTCTGGAAACACCATATATTTT.

This chain uses TRBV5-1 with TRBJ1-5; no clear D. The CDR3 is 13 residues long. V was pared by 4 bases and J by 7 bases, with 12 bases between. The germline CDR1 and CDR2 sequences are SGHRS and YFSETQ. In nucleotides, the CDR3 is TGCGCCAGCAGCCCGGCCTTGGGGCAGCCCCAGCATTTT. It codes for CASSPALGQPQHF.